This T cell receptor beta chain was sequenced during a study of regulatory T cells in long-lasting Graves disease. The J segment lost 7 bases and the V segment lost 10 bases, leaving 7 bases of the junction unmatched. CDR1 and CDR2 from the germline V gene are MNHEY and SMNVEV (reference sequence). CDR3 length: 12 amino acids. Study-wide findings and caveats: It was peripheral blood alone, not thyroid tissue, that was studied.

This clonotype was counted only a few times. Its cognate antigen is unknown. Time point meaning: newly diagnosed GD, antithyroid drugs for less than 3 months. RNA isolated from PBMCs was used to make the TCR library. The peripheral blood volume drawn was approximately 9.5 milliliters, and it was collected into EDTA tubes. Researchers made TCR beta libraries by using iRepertoire HTBI primers and running Arm-PCR on CDR3 regions. Original data processing: Identified segments across samples numbered roughly 60 TRBV and around 13 TRBJ. TCRdb called the multiplex PCR reads again in MiXCR, with one record for every CDR3 protein. Clone size and V and J calls follow TCRdb, not the original study. The sample gives hundreds of thousands of distinct CDR3 sequences, roughly a sixth of which show up once; around 25% is in the top ten. The data were also submitted as part of a second study, on T cells in Graves' hyperthyroidism and ophthalmopathy.

The sequence was collected from a woman aged 35 to 60 with Graves disease. The rearrangement uses TRBV27 and TRBJ1-2, with 9 bases identical to TRBD1. The sequencing here drew on peripheral blood mononuclear cells (PBMCs), taken at new diagnosis, from a patient treated with antithyroid drugs. The CDR3 reads CATPGTGSGYTF. CDR3 in DNA: TGTGCCACCCCCGGGACAGGGTCTGGCTACACCTTC.